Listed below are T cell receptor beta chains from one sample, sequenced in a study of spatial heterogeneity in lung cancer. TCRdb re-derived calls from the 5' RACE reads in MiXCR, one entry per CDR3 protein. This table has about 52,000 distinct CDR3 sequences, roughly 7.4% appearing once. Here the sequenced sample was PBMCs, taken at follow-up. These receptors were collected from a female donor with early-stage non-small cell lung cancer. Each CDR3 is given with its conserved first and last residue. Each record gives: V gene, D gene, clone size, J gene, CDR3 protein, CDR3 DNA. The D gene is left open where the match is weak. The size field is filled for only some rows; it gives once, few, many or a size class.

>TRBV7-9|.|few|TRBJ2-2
CASRPTYSGELFF
TGTGCCAGCAGGCCGACCTACTCCGGGGAGCTGTTTTTT
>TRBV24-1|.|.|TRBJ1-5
CATSDSGRAARNQPQHF
TGTGCCACCAGTGATTCAGGCCGGGCAGCCCGCAATCAGCCCCAGCATTTT
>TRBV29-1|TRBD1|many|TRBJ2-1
CSATPDRGRRNEQFF
TGCAGCGCGACTCCCGACAGGGGGCGTAGGAATGAGCAGTTCTTC
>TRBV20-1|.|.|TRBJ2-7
CSARDSQGTREQYF
TGCAGTGCTAGAGATAGCCAGGGTACTCGTGAGCAGTACTTC
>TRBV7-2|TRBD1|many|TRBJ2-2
CASSLDGTGSGELFF
TGTGCCAGCAGCTTAGACGGGACAGGGTCCGGGGAGCTGTTTTTT
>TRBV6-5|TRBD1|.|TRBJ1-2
CASSRGHRGRDYGYTF
TGTGCCAGCAGTCGGGGGCACAGGGGGCGCGACTATGGCTACACCTTC
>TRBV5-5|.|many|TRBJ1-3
CASSQRGSSSGNTIYF
TGTGCCAGCAGCCAAAGGGGATCATCCTCTGGAAACACCATATATTTT
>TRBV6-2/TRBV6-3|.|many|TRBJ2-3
CASRAVRDTDTQYF
TGTGCCAGCAGGGCCGTGAGGGACACAGATACGCAGTATTTT
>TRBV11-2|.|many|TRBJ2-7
CASSLAVGQSYEQYF
TGTGCCAGCAGCTTGGCGGTAGGACAAAGTTACGAGCAGTACTTC
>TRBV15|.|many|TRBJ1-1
CATSRKRENTEAFF
TGTGCCACCAGCAGGAAAAGGGAGAACACTGAAGCTTTCTTT
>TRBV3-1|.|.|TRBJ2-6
CASSLTGRGANVLTF
TGTGCCAGCAGCCTAACAGGGAGAGGGGCCAACGTCCTGACTTTC
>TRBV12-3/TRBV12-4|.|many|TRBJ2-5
CASSSPTMMRWQETQYF
TGTGCCAGCAGTTCCCCTACAATGATGAGGTGGCAAGAGACCCAGTACTTC
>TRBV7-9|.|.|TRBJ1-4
CASSLGVESEKLFF
TGTGCCAGCAGCTTAGGAGTCGAGAGTGAAAAACTGTTTTTT
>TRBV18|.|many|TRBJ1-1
CASSPQGMNTEAFF
TGTGCCAGCTCACCACAGGGCATGAACACTGAAGCTTTCTTT
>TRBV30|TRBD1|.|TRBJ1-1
CAWSVFGQGEHLRVNTEAFF
TGTGCCTGGAGTGTATTCGGACAGGGTGAACATCTTAGGGTGAACACTGAAGCTTTCTTT
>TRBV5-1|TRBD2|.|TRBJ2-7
CASSRSGGADEQYF
TGCGCCAGCAGCCGGAGCGGGGGGGCAGATGAGCAGTACTTC
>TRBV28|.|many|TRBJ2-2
CASSLGSFSTGELFF
TGTGCCAGCAGTTTAGGGAGTTTCAGCACCGGGGAGCTGTTTTTT
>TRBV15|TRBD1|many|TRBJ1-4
CATSGGTGRANEKLFF
TGTGCCACCAGCGGGGGGACAGGGCGGGCTAATGAAAAACTGTTTTTT
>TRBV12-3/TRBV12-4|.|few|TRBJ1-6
CASRGTANSPLHF
TGTGCCAGCAGGGGTACAGCGAATTCACCCCTCCACTTT
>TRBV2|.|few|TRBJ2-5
CASSEIVRETQYF
TGTGCCAGCAGTGAAATCGTCCGAGAGACCCAGTACTTC
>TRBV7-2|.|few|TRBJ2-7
CASSPQAPGLPHEQYF
TGTGCCAGCAGCCCCCAAGCCCCGGGACTCCCTCACGAGCAGTACTTC
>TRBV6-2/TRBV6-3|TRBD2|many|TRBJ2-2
CASSRGGSNTGELFF
TGTGCCAGCAGTCGCGGGGGGTCGAACACCGGGGAGCTGTTTTTT
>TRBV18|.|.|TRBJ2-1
CASSPLTGRDNEQFF
TGTGCCAGCTCACCACTAACAGGGAGGGACAATGAGCAGTTCTTC
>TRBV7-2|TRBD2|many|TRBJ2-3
CASSPPGLAGGTDTQYF
TGTGCCAGCAGCCCCCCGGGACTAGCGGGGGGCACAGATACGCAGTATTTT
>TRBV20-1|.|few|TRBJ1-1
CSARQGRANTEAFF
TGCAGTGCTAGGCAGGGGAGAGCGAACACTGAAGCTTTCTTT
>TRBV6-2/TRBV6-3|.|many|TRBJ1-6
CASSPQSSPLHF
TGTGCCAGCAGCCCCCAAAGTTCACCCCTCCACTTT
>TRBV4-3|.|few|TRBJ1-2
CASSRYEGNGRYGYTF
TGCGCCAGCAGCCGCTACGAGGGAAACGGCCGCTATGGCTACACCTTC
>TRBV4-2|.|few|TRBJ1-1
CASSQPGGGAFF
TGTGCCAGCAGCCAGCCGGGTGGGGGGGCTTTCTTT
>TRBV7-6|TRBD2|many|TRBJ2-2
CASSGGLAGGITGELFF
TGTGCCAGCAGCGGCGGACTAGCGGGGGGAATCACCGGGGAGCTGTTTTTT
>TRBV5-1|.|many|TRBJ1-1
CASSEQGLGRNTEAFF
TGCGCCAGCAGTGAGCAAGGACTGGGACGGAACACTGAAGCTTTCTTT
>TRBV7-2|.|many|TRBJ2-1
CASSLTWPNEQFF
TGTGCCAGCAGCTTAACGTGGCCCAATGAGCAGTTCTTC
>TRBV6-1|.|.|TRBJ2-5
CASRSQIWQETQYF
TGTGCCAGCAGGAGCCAGATTTGGCAAGAGACCCAGTACTTC
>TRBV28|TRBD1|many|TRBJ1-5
CASIPRDSSNQPQHF
TGTGCCAGCATTCCACGGGACAGCTCCAATCAGCCCCAGCATTTT
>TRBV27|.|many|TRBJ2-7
CASRPGLLAEPYGQYF
TGTGCCAGCAGGCCTGGTCTCCTCGCAGAACCGTATGGGCAGTACTTC
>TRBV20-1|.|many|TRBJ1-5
CSVGSQPQHF
TGCAGTGTAGGGAGCCAGCCCCAGCATTTT
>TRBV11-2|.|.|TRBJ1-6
CASSPPDVSPLHF
TGTGCCAGCAGCCCCCCGGATGTTTCACCCCTCCACTTT
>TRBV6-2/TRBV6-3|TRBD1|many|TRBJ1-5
CASRDGQGRNQPQHF
TGTGCCAGCAGGGACGGACAGGGACGAAATCAGCCCCAGCATTTT
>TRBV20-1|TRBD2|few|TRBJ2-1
CSASVAGGTYNEQFF
TGCAGTGCTAGTGTGGCGGGGGGTACCTACAATGAGCAGTTCTTC
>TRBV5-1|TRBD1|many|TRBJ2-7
CASSLAPSGTGAYEQYF
TGCGCCAGCAGCTTGGCCCCCTCCGGGACAGGGGCCTACGAGCAGTACTTC
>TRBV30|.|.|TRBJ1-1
CTWSPTGRAFF
TGTACCTGGAGCCCGACGGGAAGGGCTTTCTTT
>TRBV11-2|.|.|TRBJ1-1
CASSLGVRSTEAFF
TGTGCCAGCAGCTTAGGGGTACGCTCCACTGAAGCTTTCTTT
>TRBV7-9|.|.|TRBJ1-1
CASSLSQGWDTEAFF
TGTGCCAGCAGCTTATCGCAGGGTTGGGACACTGAAGCTTTCTTT
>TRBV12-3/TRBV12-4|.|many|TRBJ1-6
CASSPQFQGPNSPLHF
TGTGCCAGCAGTCCTCAATTTCAGGGACCCAATTCACCCCTCCACTTT
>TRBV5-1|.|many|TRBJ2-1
CASSLLPTTGNEQFF
TGCGCCAGCAGCTTGCTCCCGACTACGGGGAATGAGCAGTTCTTC
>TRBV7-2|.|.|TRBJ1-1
CASSTRLEEAFF
TGTGCCAGCAGCACCCGACTGGAGGAAGCTTTCTTT
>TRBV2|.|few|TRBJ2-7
CASRQGTDSYEQYF
TGTGCCAGCAGGCAGGGGACCGATTCCTACGAGCAGTACTTC
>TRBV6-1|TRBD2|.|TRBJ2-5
CASSVLLGTTQETQYF
TGTGCCAGCAGCGTCCTTCTTGGGACTACTCAAGAGACCCAGTACTTC
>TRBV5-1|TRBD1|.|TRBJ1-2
CASSLGDRGPYGYTF
TGCGCCAGCAGCTTGGGGGACAGGGGCCCCTATGGCTACACCTTC
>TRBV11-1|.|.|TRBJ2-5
CASSLGVGGETQYF
TGTGCCAGCAGCTTAGGCGTCGGCGGGGAGACCCAGTACTTC
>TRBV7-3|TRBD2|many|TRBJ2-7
CASSLASGGAYEQYF
TGTGCCAGCAGCTTAGCGTCGGGGGGTGCCTACGAGCAGTACTTC
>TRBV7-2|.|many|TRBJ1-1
CASSLAPQFGRAFF
TGTGCCAGCAGCTTAGCGCCCCAGTTTGGAAGAGCTTTCTTT
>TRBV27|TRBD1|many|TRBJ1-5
CASRGQGANSNQPQHF
TGTGCCAGCAGGGGACAGGGGGCAAATAGCAATCAGCCCCAGCATTTT
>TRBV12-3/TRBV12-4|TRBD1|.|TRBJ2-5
CASSWETGGRETQYF
TGTGCCAGCAGTTGGGAGACAGGGGGCAGGGAGACCCAGTACTTC
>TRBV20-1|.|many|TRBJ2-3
CSPEGPQRGTDTQYF
TGCAGTCCAGAGGGACCTCAGAGGGGCACAGATACGCAGTATTTT
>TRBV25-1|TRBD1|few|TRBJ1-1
CASSDWTGNTEAFF
TGTGCCAGCAGTGACTGGACAGGGAACACTGAAGCTTTCTTT
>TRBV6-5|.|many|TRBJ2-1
CASSYSQRVSYNEQFF
TGTGCCAGCAGTTATTCCCAGCGGGTCTCCTACAATGAGCAGTTCTTC
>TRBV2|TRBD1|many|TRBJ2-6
CASVPMQGAAGANVLTF
TGTGCCAGCGTACCGATGCAGGGGGCGGCTGGGGCCAACGTCCTGACTTTC
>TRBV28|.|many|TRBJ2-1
CASSWDLLSSYNEQFF
TGTGCCAGCAGTTGGGACTTACTAAGCTCCTACAATGAGCAGTTCTTC
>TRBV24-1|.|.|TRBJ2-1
CAVEGGYNEQFF
TGTGCCGTCGAGGGCGGCTACAATGAGCAGTTCTTC